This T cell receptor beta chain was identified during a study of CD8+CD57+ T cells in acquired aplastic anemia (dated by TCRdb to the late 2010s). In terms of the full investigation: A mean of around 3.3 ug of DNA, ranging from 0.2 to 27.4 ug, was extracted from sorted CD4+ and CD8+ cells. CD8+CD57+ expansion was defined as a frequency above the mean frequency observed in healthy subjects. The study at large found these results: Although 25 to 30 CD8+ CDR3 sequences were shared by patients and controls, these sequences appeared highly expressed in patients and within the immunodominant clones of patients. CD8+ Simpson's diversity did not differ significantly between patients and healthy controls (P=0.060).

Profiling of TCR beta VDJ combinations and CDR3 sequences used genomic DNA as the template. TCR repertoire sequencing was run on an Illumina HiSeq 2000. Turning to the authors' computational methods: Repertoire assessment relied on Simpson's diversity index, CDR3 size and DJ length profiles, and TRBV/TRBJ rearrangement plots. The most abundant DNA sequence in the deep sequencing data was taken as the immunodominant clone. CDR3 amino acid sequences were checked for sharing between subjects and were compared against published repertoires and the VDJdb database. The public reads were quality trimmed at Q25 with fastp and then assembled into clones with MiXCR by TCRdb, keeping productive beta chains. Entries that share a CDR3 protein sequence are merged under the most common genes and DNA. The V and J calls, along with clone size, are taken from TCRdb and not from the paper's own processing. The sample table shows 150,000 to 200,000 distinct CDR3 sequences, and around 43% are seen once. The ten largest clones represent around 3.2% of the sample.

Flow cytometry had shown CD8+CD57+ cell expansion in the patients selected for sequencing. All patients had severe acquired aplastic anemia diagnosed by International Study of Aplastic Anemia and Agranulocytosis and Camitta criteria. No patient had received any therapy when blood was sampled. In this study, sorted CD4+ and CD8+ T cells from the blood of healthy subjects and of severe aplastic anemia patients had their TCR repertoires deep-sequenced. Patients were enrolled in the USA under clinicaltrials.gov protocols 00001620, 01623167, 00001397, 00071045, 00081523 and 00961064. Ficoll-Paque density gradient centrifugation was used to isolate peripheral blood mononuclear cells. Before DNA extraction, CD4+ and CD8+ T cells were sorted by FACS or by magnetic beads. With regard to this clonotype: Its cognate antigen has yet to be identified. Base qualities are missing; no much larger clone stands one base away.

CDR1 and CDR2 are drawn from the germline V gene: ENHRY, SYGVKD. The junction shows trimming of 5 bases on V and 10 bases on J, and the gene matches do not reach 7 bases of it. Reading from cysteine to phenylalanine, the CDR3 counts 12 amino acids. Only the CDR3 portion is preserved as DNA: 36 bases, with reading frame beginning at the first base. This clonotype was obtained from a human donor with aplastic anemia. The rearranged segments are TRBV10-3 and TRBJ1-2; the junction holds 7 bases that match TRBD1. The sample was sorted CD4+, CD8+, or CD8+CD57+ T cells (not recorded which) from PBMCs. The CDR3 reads CAISSQGSHYTF. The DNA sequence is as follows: TGTGCCATCAGTTCACAGGGGTCTCACTACACCTTC.